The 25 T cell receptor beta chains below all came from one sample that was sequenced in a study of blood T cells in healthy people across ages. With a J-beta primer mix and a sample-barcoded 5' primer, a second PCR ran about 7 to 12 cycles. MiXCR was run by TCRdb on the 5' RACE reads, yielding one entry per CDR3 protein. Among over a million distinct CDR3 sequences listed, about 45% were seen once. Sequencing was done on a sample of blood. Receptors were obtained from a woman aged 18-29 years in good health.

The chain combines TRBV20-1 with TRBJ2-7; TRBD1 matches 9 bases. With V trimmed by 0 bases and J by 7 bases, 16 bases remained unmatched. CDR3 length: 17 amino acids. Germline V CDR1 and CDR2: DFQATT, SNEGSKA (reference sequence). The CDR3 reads CSARELGGTGIYNEQYF. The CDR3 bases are TGCAGTGCTAGAGAGTTGGGGGGGACAGGGATCTACAATGAGCAGTACTTC.

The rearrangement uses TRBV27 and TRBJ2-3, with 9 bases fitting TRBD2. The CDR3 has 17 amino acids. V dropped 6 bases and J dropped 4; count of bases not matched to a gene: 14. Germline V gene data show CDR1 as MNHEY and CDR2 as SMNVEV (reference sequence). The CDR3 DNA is TGTGCCAGCAGCCCAAACTCTGGCGGGAGGGCCCCAGATACGCAGTATTTT. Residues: CASSPNSGGRAPDTQYF.

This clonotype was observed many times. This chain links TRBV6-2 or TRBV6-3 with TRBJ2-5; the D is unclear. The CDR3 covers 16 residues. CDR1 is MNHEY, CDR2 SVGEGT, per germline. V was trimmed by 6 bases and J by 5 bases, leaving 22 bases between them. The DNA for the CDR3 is TGTGCCAGCAGCTCCCCCCTAGTGGGTTCGATGGAGACCCAGTACTTC. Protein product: CASSSPLVGSMETQYF.

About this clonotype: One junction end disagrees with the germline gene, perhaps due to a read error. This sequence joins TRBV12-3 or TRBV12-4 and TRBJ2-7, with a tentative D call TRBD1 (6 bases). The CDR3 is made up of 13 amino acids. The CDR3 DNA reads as TGTGCCTGCAGTTTAGGGACATCCTACGAGCAGTACTTC. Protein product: CACSLGTSYEQYF.

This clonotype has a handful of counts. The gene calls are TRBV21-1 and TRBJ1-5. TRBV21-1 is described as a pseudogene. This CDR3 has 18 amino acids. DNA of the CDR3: TGTGCCAGCAGCAAAAGATATACCGGCAGTATACCGTATCAGCCCCAGCATTTT. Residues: CASSKRYTGSIPYQPQHF.

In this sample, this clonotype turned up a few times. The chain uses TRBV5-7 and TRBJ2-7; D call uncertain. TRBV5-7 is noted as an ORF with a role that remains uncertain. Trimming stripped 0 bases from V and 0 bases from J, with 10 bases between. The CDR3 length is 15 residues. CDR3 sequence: CASSLEGVDSYEQYF. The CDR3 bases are TGTGCCAGCAGCTTGGAGGGTGTAGACTCCTACGAGCAGTACTTC.

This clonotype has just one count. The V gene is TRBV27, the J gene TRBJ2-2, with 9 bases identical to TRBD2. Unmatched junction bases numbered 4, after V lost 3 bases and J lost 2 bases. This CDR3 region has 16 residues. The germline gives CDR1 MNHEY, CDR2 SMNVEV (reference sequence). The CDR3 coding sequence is TGTGCCAGCAGTTTTGTAGCGGGAGTTAACACCGGGGAGCTGTTTTTT. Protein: CASSFVAGVNTGELFF.

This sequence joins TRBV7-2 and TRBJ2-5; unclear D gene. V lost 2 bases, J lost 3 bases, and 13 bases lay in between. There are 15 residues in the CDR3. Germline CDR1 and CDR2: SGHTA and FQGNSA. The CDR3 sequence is CASSLRVLGKETQYF. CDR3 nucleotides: TGTGCCAGCAGCTTACGGGTGTTGGGGAAAGAGACCCAGTACTTC.

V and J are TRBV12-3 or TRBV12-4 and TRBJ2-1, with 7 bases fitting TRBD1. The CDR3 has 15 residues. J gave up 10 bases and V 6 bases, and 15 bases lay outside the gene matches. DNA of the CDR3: TGTGCCAGCAGCCCACAGGGGACCCTCTCCTACGAGCAGTTCTTC. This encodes CASSPQGTLSYEQFF.

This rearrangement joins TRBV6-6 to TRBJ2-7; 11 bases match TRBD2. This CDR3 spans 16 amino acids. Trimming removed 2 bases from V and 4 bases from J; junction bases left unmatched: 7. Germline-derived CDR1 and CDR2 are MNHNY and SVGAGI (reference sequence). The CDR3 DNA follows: TGTGCCAGCAGTTACGTAAGGACTAGCGGGTTTTACGAGCAGTACTTC. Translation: CASSYVRTSGFYEQYF.

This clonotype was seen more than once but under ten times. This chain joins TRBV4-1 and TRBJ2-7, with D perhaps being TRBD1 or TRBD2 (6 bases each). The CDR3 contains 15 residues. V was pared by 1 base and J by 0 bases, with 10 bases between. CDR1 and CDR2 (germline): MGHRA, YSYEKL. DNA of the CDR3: TGCGCCAGCAGCCAAGTAGGGGGGCCCTCCTACGAGCAGTACTTC. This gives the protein CASSQVGGPSYEQYF.

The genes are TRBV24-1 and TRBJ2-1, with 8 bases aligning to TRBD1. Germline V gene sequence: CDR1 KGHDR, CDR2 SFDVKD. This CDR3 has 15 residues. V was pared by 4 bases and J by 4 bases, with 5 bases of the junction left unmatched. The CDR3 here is CATSDKDRDYNEQFF. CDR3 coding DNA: TGTGCCACCAGTGACAAGGACAGGGATTACAATGAGCAGTTCTTC.

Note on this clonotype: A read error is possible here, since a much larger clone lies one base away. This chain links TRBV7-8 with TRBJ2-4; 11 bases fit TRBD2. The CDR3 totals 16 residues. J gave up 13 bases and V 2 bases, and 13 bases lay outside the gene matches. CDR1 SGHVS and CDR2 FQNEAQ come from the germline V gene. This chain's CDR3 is CASSLLAGGSYNEQYF. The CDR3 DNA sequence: TGTGCCAGCAGCTTACTAGCGGGGGGCTCCTACAATGAGCAGTACTTC.

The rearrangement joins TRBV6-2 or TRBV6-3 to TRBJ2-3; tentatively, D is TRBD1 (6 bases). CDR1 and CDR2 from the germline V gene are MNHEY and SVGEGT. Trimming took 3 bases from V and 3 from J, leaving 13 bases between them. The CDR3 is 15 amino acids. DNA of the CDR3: TGTGCCAGCAGTTATCAGGGGCCCTGGACAGATACGCAGTATTTT. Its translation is CASSYQGPWTDTQYF.

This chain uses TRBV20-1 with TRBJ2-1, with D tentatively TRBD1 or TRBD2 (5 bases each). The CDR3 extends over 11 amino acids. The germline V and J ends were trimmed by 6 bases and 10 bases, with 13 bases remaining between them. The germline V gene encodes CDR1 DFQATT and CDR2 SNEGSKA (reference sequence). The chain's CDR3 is CSASRGKEQFF. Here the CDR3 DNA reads TGCAGTGCCTCCCGGGGCAAGGAGCAGTTCTTC.

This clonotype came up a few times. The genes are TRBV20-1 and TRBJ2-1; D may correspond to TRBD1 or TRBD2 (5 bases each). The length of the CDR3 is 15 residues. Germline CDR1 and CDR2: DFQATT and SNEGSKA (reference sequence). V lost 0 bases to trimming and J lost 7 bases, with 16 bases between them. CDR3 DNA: TGCAGTGCTAGAGACCCCGGGACCCAGGGAAATGAGCAGTTCTTC. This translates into CSARDPGTQGNEQFF.

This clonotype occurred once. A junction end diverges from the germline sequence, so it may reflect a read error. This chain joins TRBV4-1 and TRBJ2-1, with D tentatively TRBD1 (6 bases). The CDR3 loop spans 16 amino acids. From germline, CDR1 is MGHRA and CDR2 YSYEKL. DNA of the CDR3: TGCGCCAGCAGCCAACCCGGGACATCCATCTACAATAAGCAGTTCTTC. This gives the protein CASSQPGTSIYNKQFF.

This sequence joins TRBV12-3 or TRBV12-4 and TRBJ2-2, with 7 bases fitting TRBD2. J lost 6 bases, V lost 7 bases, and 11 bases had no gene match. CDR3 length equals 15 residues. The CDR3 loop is CASKGLVGGPGELFF. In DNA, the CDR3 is TGTGCCAGCAAAGGACTAGTGGGTGGCCCCGGGGAGCTGTTTTTT.

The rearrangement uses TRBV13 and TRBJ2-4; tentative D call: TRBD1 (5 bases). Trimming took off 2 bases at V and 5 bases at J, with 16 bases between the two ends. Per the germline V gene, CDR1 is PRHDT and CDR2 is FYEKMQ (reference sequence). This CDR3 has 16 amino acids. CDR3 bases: TGTGCCAGCAGCTTAAAGACAGTGAAGAGCCAAAACATTCAGTACTTC. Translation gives CASSLKTVKSQNIQYF.

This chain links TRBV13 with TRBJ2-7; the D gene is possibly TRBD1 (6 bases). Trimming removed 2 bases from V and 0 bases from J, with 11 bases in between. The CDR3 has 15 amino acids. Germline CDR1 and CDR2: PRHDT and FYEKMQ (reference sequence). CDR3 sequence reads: CASSLWTADSYEQYF. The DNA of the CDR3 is TGTGCCAGCAGCTTATGGACAGCGGACTCCTACGAGCAGTACTTC.

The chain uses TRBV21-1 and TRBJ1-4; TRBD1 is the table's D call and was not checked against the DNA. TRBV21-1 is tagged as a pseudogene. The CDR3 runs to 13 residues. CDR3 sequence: CASSPGPSEKLFF. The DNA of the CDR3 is TGTGCCAGCAGCCCGGGACCCTCGGAAAAACTGTTTTTT.

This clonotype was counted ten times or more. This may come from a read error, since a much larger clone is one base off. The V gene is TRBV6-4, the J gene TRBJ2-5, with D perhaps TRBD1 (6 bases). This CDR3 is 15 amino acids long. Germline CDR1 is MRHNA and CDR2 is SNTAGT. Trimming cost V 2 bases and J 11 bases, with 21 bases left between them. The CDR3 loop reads CASSDGAGDHNEQYF. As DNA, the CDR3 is TGTGCCAGCAGTGACGGGGCAGGGGACCACAATGAGCAGTACTTC.

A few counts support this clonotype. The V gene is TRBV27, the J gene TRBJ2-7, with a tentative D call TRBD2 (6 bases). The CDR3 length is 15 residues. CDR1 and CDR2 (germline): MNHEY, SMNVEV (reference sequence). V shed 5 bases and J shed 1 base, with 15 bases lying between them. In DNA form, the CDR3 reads TGTGCCAGCAGTGGTCATGGGGCGGGGTCCTACGAGCAGTACTTC. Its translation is CASSGHGAGSYEQYF.

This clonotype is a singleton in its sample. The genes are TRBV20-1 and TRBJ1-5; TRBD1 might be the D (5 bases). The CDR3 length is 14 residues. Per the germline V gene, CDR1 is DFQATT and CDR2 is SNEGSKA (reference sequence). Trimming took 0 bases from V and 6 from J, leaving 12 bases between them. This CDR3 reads CSARDGTPRQPQHF. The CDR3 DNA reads TGCAGTGCTAGAGATGGGACCCCCCGTCAGCCCCAGCATTTT.

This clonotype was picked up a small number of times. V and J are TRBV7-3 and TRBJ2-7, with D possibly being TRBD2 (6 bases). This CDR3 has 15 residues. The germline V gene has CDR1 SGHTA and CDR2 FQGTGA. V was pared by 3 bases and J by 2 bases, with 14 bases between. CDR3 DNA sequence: TGTGCCAGCAGCTTGGAGAGGGAGGTCCCCTACGAGCAGTACTTC. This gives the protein CASSLEREVPYEQYF.